There are a few counts of the clone carrying this TCR beta chain. Its antigen is not known. The sample comes from a study of T-cell reconstitution after alpha-beta-depleted transplantation in children. Study-wide results and limits: T-cell counts and diversity at one year post-transplant came mainly from newly produced T cells. Surviving recipient T cells and thymic progenitors accounted for the high day-60 TCRbeta diversity observed in some patients. About two months after transplant, alpha-beta T cells reportedly came from several hundred expanded graft clones.

Construction of the TCRbeta library involved unique molecular identifiers. TCRdb re-analysed the PCR reads in MiXCR, keeping a single row per CDR3 protein. The table shows about 210,000 distinct CDR3 sequences, with roughly a sixth occurring only once. CDR1 SQVTM and CDR2 ANQGSEA come from the germline V gene. The CDR3 is made up of 12 amino acids. Trimming removed 4 bases from V and 4 bases from J, with 10 bases in between. The gene calls are TRBV29-1 and TRBJ1-2; D gene unclear. This receptor was identified in a male patient between 2 and 15 years old who had a stem cell transplant for acute lymphoblastic leukemia, so the T cells may come from the graft donor. The sample consisted of PBMCs, mostly from graft donor cells, taken 360 days after TCRalphabeta/CD19-depleted stem cell transplant. In DNA form, the CDR3 reads TGCAGCGTTGTTCTTCTGATCTATGGCTACACCTTC. It encodes CSVVLLIYGYTF.